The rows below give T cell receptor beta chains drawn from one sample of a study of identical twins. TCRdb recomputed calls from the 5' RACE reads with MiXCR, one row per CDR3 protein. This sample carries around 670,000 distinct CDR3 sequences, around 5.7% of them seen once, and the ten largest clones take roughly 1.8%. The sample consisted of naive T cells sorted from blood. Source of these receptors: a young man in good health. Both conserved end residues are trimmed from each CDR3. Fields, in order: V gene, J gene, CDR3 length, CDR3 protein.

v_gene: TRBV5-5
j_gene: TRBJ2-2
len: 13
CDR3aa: ASSFGPSNTGELF

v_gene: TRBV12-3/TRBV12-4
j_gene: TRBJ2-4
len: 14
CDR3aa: ASSPDRALAKNIQY

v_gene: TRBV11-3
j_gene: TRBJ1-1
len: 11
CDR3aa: ASSSGQGASAF

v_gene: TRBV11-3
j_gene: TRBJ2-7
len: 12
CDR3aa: ASSFTGGAHEQY

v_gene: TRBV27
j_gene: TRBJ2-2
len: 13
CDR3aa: ASSLSFQVPGELF

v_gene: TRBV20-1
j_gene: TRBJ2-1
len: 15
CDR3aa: SARDDRLAGVWNEQF

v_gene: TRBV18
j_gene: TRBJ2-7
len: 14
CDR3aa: ASSPEDRVFLYEQY

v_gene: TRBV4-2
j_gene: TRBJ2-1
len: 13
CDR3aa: ASRGAGVRVNEQF

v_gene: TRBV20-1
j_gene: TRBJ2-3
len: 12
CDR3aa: SAPGLGPTDTQY

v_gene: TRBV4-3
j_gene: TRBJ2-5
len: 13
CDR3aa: ASSQRPSGQETQY

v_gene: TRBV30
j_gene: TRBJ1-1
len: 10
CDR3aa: ACAGFGTEAF

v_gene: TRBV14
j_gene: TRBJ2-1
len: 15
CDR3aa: ASSGRALRLYYNEQF

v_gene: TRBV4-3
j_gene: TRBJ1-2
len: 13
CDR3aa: ASSQDRAGSYGYT

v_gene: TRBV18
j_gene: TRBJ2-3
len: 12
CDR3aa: ASTREYSTDTQY

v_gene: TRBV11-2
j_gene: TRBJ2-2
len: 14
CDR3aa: ASSHPSGGGTGELF

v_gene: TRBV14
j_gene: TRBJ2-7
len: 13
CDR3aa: ASSQEQWVFAEQY

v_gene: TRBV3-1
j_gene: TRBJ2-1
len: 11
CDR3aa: ASSLGGTFEQF

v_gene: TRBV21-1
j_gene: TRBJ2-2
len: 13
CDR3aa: ASRGKGSRTGELF

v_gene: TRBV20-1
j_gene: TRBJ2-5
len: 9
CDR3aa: SARGAETQY

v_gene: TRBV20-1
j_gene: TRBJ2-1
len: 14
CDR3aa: SAREGQASSYNEQF

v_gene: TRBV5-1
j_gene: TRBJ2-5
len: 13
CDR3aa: ASSLALLVQETQY

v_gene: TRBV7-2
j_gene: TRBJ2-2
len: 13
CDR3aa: ASSISVRRSGELF